This T cell receptor beta chain was profiled in a study of Graves' ophthalmopathy and Graves' hyperthyroidism. Regarding the study as a whole: A majority of expanded thyroid clonotypes exceeding 0.001 frequency were likewise present in blood.

Around 10 ml of fresh blood yielded the PBMCs by density gradient. The study amplified TCR beta CDR3 regions using RNA transcripts. In the first round, RT-PCR was carried out with HTBI primers, and a multiplex PCR formed the second round. TCRdb analysed the multiplex PCR reads with MiXCR anew, one entry per CDR3 protein. The profile shows 600,000 to 950,000 distinct CDR3 sequences, approximately 40% of them singletons. In this sample, this clonotype turned up a few times. Its antigen is not known. Germline V lookup: CDR1 SGHVS, CDR2 FQNEAQ. The ends were cut back, 5 bases at V and 4 bases at J, with 24 bases in the middle. This CDR3 contains 18 residues.

The TCR sequence derives from an adult man with Graves' ophthalmopathy. Sequenced material: peripheral blood. The chain uses TRBV7-8 and TRBJ1-3; a weak D match, TRBD1 (6 bases). The CDR3 protein is CASSLISLQGLVGNTIYF. CDR3 DNA: TGTGCCAGCAGCCTGATCTCCCTACAGGGCTTAGTGGGAAACACCATATATTTT.